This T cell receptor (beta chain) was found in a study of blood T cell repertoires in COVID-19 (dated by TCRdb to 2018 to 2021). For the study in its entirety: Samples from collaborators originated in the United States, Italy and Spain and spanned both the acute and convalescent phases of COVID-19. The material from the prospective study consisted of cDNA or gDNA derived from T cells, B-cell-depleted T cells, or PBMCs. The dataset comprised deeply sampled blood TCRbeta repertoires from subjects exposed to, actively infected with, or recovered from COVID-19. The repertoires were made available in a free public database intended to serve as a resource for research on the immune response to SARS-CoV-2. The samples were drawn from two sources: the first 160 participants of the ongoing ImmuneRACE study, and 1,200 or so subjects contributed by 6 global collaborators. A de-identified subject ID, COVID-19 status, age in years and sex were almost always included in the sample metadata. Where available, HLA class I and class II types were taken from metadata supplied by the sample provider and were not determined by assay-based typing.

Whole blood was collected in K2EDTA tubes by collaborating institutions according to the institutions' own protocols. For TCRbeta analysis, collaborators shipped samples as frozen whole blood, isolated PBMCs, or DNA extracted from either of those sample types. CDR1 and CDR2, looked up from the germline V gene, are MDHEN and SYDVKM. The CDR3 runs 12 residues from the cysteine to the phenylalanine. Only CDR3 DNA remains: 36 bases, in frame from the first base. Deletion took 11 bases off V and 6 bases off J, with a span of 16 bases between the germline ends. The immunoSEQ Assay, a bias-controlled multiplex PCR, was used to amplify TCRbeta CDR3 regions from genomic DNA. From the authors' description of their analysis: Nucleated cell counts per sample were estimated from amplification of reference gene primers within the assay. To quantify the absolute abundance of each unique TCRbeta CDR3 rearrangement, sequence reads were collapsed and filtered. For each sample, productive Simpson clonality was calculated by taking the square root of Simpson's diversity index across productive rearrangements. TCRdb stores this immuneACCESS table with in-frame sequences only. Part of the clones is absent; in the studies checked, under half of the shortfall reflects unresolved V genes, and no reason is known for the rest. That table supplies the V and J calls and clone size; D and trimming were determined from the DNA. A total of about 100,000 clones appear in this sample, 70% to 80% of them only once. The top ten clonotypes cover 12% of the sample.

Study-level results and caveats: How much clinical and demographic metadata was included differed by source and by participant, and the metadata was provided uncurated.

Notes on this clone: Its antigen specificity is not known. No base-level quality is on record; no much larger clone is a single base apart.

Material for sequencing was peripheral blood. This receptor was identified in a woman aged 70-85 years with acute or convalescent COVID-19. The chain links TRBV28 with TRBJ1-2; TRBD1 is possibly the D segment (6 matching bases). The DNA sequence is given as TGTGCCTCTGGGGGGGCGATACATGGCTACACCTTC. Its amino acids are CASGGAIHGYTF.